These 27 T cell receptor beta chains originate from one sample sequenced in a study of CD8 T cells in acute hepatitis C reinfection. Time point in this sample: naive CD8 control sorted from an acute-time-point sample. Some clones are missing from TCRdb's copy, which holds only in-frame ones; the method was immunoSEQ multiplex PCR. The data hold tens of thousands of clones, with around nine tenths observed a single time. Sequencing used naive CD8+ T cells from PBMCs. The receptors shown here come from a man younger than 45 with chronic hepatitis C.

The gene calls are TRBV4-2 and TRBJ1-3; D uncertain. This CDR3 spans 13 amino acids. CDR1 is LGHNA and CDR2 is YNFKEQ in the germline V gene. Trimming cost V 0 bases and J 4 bases, with 4 bases left between them. The CDR3 is CASSQDRGNTIYF. The CDR3 DNA is TGTGCCAGCAGCCAAGATCGGGGAAACACCATATATTTT.

This rearrangement joins TRBV7-8 to TRBJ2-7; 7 bases are a match to TRBD1. The germline V gene has CDR1 SGHVS and CDR2 FQNEAQ. V shed 4 bases, J shed 2 bases, and the junction held 5 bases outside the gene matches. This CDR3 has 14 residues. CDR3 sequence reads: CASSSGQAPYEQYF. The CDR3 nucleotides are TGTGCCAGCAGCTCCGGACAGGCCCCCTACGAGCAGTACTTC.

This chain joins TRBV30 and TRBJ2-5; tentatively, D is TRBD2 (7 bases). The V gene lost 3 bases and the J gene lost 5 bases, with 13 bases spanning the gap. The CDR3 has 13 amino acids. Germline assignment: CDR1 GTSNPN and CDR2 SVGIG (reference sequence). This chain's CDR3 is CAWRRGGGETQYF. The CDR3 DNA reads as TGTGCCTGGAGAAGGGGGGGAGGGGAGACCCAGTACTTC.

The chain uses TRBV25-1 and TRBJ2-2; D might be TRBD2 (5 bases). The V end lost 3 bases, the J end lost 8 bases, and 13 bases lay between the germline ends. From germline, CDR1 is MGHDK and CDR2 SYGVNS. This CDR3 has 14 residues. The CDR3 DNA is TGTGCCAGCAGTGAGACAAAGGAGGTAGGGGAGCTGTTTTTT. Amino acids: CASSETKEVGELFF. Complete variable domain (other parts from reference TRBV25-1 and TRBJ2-2): EADIYQTPRYLVIGTGKKITLECSQTMGHDKMYWYQQDPGMELHLIHYSYGVNSTEKGDLSSESTVSRIRTEHFPLTLESARPSHTSQYLCASSETKEVGELFFGEGSRLTVL.

The V and J genes are TRBV4-2 and TRBJ2-1; 13 nucleotides align to TRBD2. The CDR3 runs 18 residues. With 1 base clipped from V and 3 bases from J, the junction kept 6 bases outside the gene matches. Per germline, CDR1 LGHNA and CDR2 YNFKEQ. The CDR3: CASSQGSGLAGVYNEQFF. Here the CDR3 DNA reads TGTGCCAGCAGCCAAGGTTCCGGACTAGCGGGAGTCTACAATGAGCAGTTCTTC.

The J gene is TRBJ2-5, the V gene TRBV5-6; TRBD1 agrees at 11 bases. Looked up from germline, CDR1 is SGHDT and CDR2 is YYEEEE. J lost 4 bases, V lost 5 bases, and 7 bases had no gene match. This CDR3 is built from 15 residues. CDR3 sequence (DNA): TGTGCCAGCAGTCCGGGACAGGGGGTGGGAGAGACCCAGTACTTC. This encodes CASSPGQGVGETQYF.

This chain uses TRBV14 with TRBJ2-1; 7 nucleotides align to TRBD2. The germline gives CDR1 SGHDN, CDR2 FVKESK. After removal of 4 bases from V and 7 bases from J, the junction contained 10 bases not matched to a gene. CDR3 length equals 15 residues. This CDR3 is CASSLLAGVRNEQFF. CDR3 bases: TGTGCCAGCAGCCTCCTGGCGGGAGTTCGTAATGAGCAGTTCTTC.

The chain combines TRBV5-4 with TRBJ2-5, with 13 bases that match TRBD2. The closer fit of TRBJ2-7 to the DNA end suggests the J call may be wrong. Germline values: CDR1 SGHNT, CDR2 YYREEE (reference sequence). This CDR3 region has 17 residues. The CDR3 here is CASSLYRGLAGVYEQYF. Here the CDR3 DNA reads TGTGCCAGCAGCTTGTACAGAGGACTAGCGGGAGTATACGAGCAGTACTTC.

The chain joins TRBV29-1 to TRBJ1-5; 7 bases align to TRBD1. This CDR3 is built from 12 residues. Germline CDR1 and CDR2: SQVTM and ANQGSEA. Trimming at V came to 4 bases and at J to 7 bases, leaving 4 bases not matched to a gene. The CDR3 coding sequence is TGCAGCGTTGGGGACAGCGGACAGCCCCAGCATTTT. This gives the protein CSVGDSGQPQHF. The full variable domain, its missing parts supplied by reference TRBV29-1 and TRBJ1-5, is SAVISQKPSRDICQRGTSLTIQCQVDSQVTMMFWYRQQPGQSLTLIATANQGSEATYESGFVIDKFPISRPNLTFSTLTVSNMSPEDSSIYLCSVGDSGQPQHFGDGTRLSIL.

V and J are TRBV7-9 and TRBJ1-3; no definite D call. The CDR3 sequence is 17 residues long. V was clipped by 11 bases and J by 0 bases, with 23 bases between them. The germline V gene has CDR1 SEHNR and CDR2 FQNEAQ (reference sequence). CDR3 loop: CAETAGPGGSSGNTIYF. The CDR3 DNA follows: TGTGCCGAAACTGCGGGCCCGGGCGGCAGCTCTGGAAACACCATATATTTT.

CDR3 loop: CASYGGRASGELFF. Written as DNA, the CDR3 is TGTGCCTCCTACGGGGGGAGGGCCTCGGGGGAGCTGTTTTTT. The chain uses TRBV2 and TRBJ2-2; TRBD2 agrees at 7 bases. CDR1 and CDR2 (germline): SNHLY, FYNNEI. This CDR3 has 14 residues. Trimming removed 11 bases from V and 8 bases from J; junction bases left unmatched: 14.

The CDR3 region has the DNA TGTGCCATCAGTCAGGAGCCCCTCTCCTACGAGCAGTACTTC. Amino acids: CAISQEPLSYEQYF. The rearrangement joins TRBV10-3 to TRBJ2-7; no definite D call. The CDR3 contains 14 residues. Germline CDR1 and CDR2: ENHRY and SYGVKD. Trimming took off 5 bases at V and 0 bases at J, with 11 bases between the two ends.

This chain uses TRBV6-1 with TRBJ1-4; the D gene is possibly TRBD1 (5 bases). Per the germline V gene, CDR1 is MNHNS and CDR2 is SASEGT. With 0 bases removed from V and 8 bases from J, the gap between germline ends came to 16 bases. This CDR3 region has 16 residues. The chain's CDR3 is CASSEAFIRTPEKLFF. In DNA form, the CDR3 reads TGTGCCAGCAGTGAAGCCTTTATAAGGACACCCGAAAAACTGTTTTTT.

The chain is built from TRBV28 and TRBJ1-3, with D tentatively TRBD1 (5 bases). CDR3 length equals 13 residues. Trimming pared 2 bases from V and 8 bases from J, leaving 10 bases between. CDR1 is MDHEN, CDR2 SYDVKM, per germline. The CDR3 region has the DNA TGTGCCAGCAGTTTACCGGGGGGAGACACCATATATTTT. Protein: CASSLPGGDTIYF.

The V call is TRBV9, the J call TRBJ2-3; 8 positions agree with TRBD1. Germline V gives CDR1 SGDLS, CDR2 YYNGEE. CDR3 length: 15 residues. Trimming at V came to 3 bases and at J to 4 bases, leaving 7 bases not matched to a gene. The CDR3 spells CASSGQGIGADTQYF. CDR3 sequence (DNA): TGTGCCAGCAGCGGACAGGGGATAGGGGCAGATACGCAGTATTTT. Drawing the rest from reference TRBV9 and TRBJ2-3, the complete variable domain is DSGVTQTPKHLITATGQRVTLRCSPRSGDLSVYWYQQSLDQGLQFLIQYYNGEERAKGNILERFSAQQFPDLHSELNLSSLELGDSALYFCASSGQGIGADTQYFGPGTRLTVL.

Only one count was recorded for this clone. The chain is built from TRBV4-1 and TRBJ2-7; D not resolved. Trimming stripped 4 bases from V and 6 bases from J, with 7 bases between. Per germline, CDR1 MGHRA and CDR2 YSYEKL. The CDR3 spans 11 residues. The CDR3 DNA reads as TGCGCCAGCAGCCCCGGTTCCGAGCAGTACTTC. It is translated as CASSPGSEQYF.

Written as DNA, the CDR3 is TGTGCCAGCAGTTTAGGGGGGGCCCTGTTCACAGATACGCAGTATTTT. Encoded protein: CASSLGGALFTDTQYF. The genes are TRBV27 and TRBJ2-3; tentative D call: TRBD2 (7 bases). The CDR3 is made up of 16 amino acids. Trimming stripped 2 bases from V and 2 bases from J, with 14 bases between. Germline CDR1 is MNHEY and CDR2 is SMNVEV (reference sequence).

The CDR3 spells CAISEGGVNTEAFF. The CDR3 DNA sequence: TGTGCCATCAGTGAAGGCGGTGTGAACACTGAAGCTTTCTTT. The chain links TRBV10-3 to TRBJ1-1, with D hard to call. Germline-derived CDR1 and CDR2 are ENHRY and SYGVKD. Trimming took 3 bases from V and 0 from J, leaving 8 bases between them. The CDR3 runs to 14 residues.

This clone was seen just once. CDR3: CASSSRDRGRTEAFF. Written as DNA, the CDR3 is TGTGCCAGTAGTAGCAGGGACAGGGGGCGGACTGAAGCTTTCTTT. The chain employs TRBV19 and TRBJ1-1, with 12 bases fitting TRBD1. V lost 4 bases and J lost 5; bases outside the gene matches: 5. The CDR3 spans 15 residues. Looked up from germline, CDR1 is LNHDA and CDR2 is SQIVND (reference sequence).

The chain combines TRBV5-1 with TRBJ2-7; 7 bases map to TRBD1. Per the germline V gene, CDR1 is SGHRS and CDR2 is YFSETQ. CDR3 length equals 15 residues. Trimming took 4 bases from V and 2 from J; bases not matched to a gene: 9. DNA of the CDR3: TGCGCCAGCAGCCCCGGACAGGAGAGGGCCTACGAGCAGTACTTC. It translates to CASSPGQERAYEQYF.

This chain connects TRBV7-9 to TRBJ2-2; 8 nucleotides agree with TRBD1. V lost 1 base, J lost 7 bases, and 8 bases stayed unmatched. Germline CDR1 reads SEHNR; CDR2 reads FQNEAQ (reference sequence). This CDR3 has 16 residues. The CDR3 spells CASSLVPTGADGELFF. For the CDR3, the DNA is TGTGCCAGCAGCTTAGTTCCGACAGGGGCGGACGGGGAGCTGTTTTTT.

The chain is built from TRBV27 and TRBJ2-7, with a weak D call TRBD1 (6 bases). The germline V and J ends were trimmed by 6 bases and 0 bases, with 9 bases remaining between them. Per germline, CDR1 MNHEY and CDR2 SMNVEV (reference sequence). The CDR3 runs 13 residues. As DNA, the CDR3 is TGTGCCAGCAGCCCACAGGGCTCCTACGAGCAGTACTTC. This encodes CASSPQGSYEQYF.

The V gene is TRBV7-8, the J gene TRBJ1-5, with D perhaps TRBD1 (5 bases). V shed 2 bases and J shed 2 bases, with 10 bases lying between them. The length of the CDR3 is 15 residues. In germline, CDR1 is SGHVS, CDR2 FQNEAQ. DNA of the CDR3: TGTGCCAGCAGCTTACAGGGAGGGGGCAATCAGCCCCAGCATTTT. This gives the protein CASSLQGGGNQPQHF.

J is TRBJ2-7 and V is TRBV16, with D hard to call. V was clipped by 1 base and J by 2 bases, with 12 bases between them. The CDR3 has 15 amino acids. Germline CDR1 reads KGHSY; CDR2 reads FQNENV. Here the CDR3 DNA reads TGTGCCAGCAGCCAATTAGAAACAGCCACCTACGAGCAGTACTTC. Residues: CASSQLETATYEQYF. Supplemented by reference TRBV16 and TRBJ2-7, the full variable domain reads GEEVAQTPKHLVRGEGQKAKLYCAPIKGHSYVFWYQQVLKNEFKFLISFQNENVFDETGMPKERFSAKCLPNSPCSLEIQATKLEDSAVYFCASSQLETATYEQYFGPGTRLTVT.

The chain is built from TRBV9 and TRBJ2-3; D not resolved. Between the trimmed V and J ends, which lost 3 bases and 6 bases, there was a span of 11 bases. The germline CDR1 and CDR2 sequences are SGDLS and YYNGEE. This CDR3 is built from 13 residues. CDR3 bases: TGTGCCAGCAGCGCGGGTGGGATGGATACGCAGTATTTT. It specifies CASSAGGMDTQYF.

This chain links TRBV19 with TRBJ1-2, with D maybe TRBD1 (6 bases). The CDR3 spans 16 residues. Trimming shortened V by 6 bases and J by 2 bases, and 19 bases separated the two germline ends. Germline V gene lookup returns CDR1 LNHDA and CDR2 SQIVND (reference sequence). The CDR3 loop reads CASRGIQGKRNYGYTF. The CDR3 DNA is TGTGCCAGTAGGGGTATACAGGGAAAGAGGAACTATGGCTACACCTTC.

The rearrangement links TRBV7-3 to TRBJ2-2; D might be TRBD2 (6 bases). Trimming removed 7 bases at V and 7 bases at J, with 16 bases between. CDR3 size: 14 residues. CDR1 is SGHTA and CDR2 is FQGTGA in the germline V gene. The DNA for the CDR3 is TGTGCCAGCACCCACGGGGGAATGGGCGGGGAGCTGTTTTTT. It translates to CASTHGGMGGELFF. Together with reference TRBV7-3 and TRBJ2-2, the CDR3 gives the full variable domain: GAGVSQTPSNKVTEKGKYVELRCDPISGHTALYWYRQSLGQGPEFLIYFQGTGAADDSGLPNDRFFAVRPEGSVSTLKIQRTERGDSAVYLCASTHGGMGGELFFGEGSRLTVL.